Presented here are 22 T cell receptor beta chains from one specimen sequenced in a study of OX40 agonist ivuxolimab in advanced cancers. This table comes from immunoSEQ multiplex PCR, and its TCRdb copy is limited to in-frame clones, with some not included. The sample holds around 70,000 clones, around 88% seen once. Sequencing used CD4+ or CD8+ T cells sorted from blood, obtained in a trial of the OX40 agonist ivuxolimab. These receptors were collected from an adult with an advanced solid tumor such as melanoma, head and neck, liver or kidney cancer.

This clone was seen a single time. J is TRBJ2-7 and V is TRBV7-8, with 11 bases matching TRBD1. The germline CDR1 and CDR2 sequences are SGHVS and FQNEAQ. V lost 10 bases, J lost 3 bases, and 5 bases stayed unmatched. This CDR3 contains 13 residues. In nucleotides, the CDR3 is TGTGCCACGGGGACAGGGGGGAACTACGAGCAGTACTTC. This translates into CATGTGGNYEQYF.

The chain carries TRBV11-3 and TRBJ1-6; the match to TRBD1 covers 7 bases. The CDR3 length is 18 residues. Per the germline V gene, CDR1 is SGHNT and CDR2 is YENEEA. V lost 4 bases and J lost 5; bases outside the gene matches: 14. The CDR3 loop reads CASSSRGGARGNNSPLHF. The CDR3 DNA sequence: TGTGCCAGCAGCTCCCGAGGGGGGGCCAGGGGGAATAATTCACCCCTCCACTTT.

J is TRBJ1-2 and V is TRBV4-2; TRBD1 matches at 11 bases. The CDR3 extends over 15 amino acids. Germline V gives CDR1 LGHNA, CDR2 YNFKEQ. The ends lost 3 bases at V and 5 bases at J; junction bases unmatched: 5. In DNA form, the CDR3 reads TGTGCCAGCAGCCATCCGGGACAGGGGGGGTATGGCTACACCTTC. This codes for CASSHPGQGGYGYTF.

This clone was observed once. The gene calls are TRBV6-1 and TRBJ1-6; D remains ambiguous. Per the germline V gene, CDR1 is MNHNS and CDR2 is SASEGT. V was cut by 1 base and J by 6 bases, with 10 bases left in between. The CDR3 loop spans 15 amino acids. In nucleotides, the CDR3 is TGTGCCAGCAGTGAAGGGATCACCCCTAATTCACCCCTCCACTTT. Amino acids: CASSEGITPNSPLHF.

The V and J genes are TRBV28 and TRBJ2-7; D could derive from TRBD1 or TRBD2 (5 bases each). Germline V lookup: CDR1 MDHEN, CDR2 SYDVKM. Trimming left V 6 bases short and J 0 bases short, with 15 bases between. The CDR3 length is 15 residues. The CDR3 DNA is TGTGCCAGCAGCCTCGGGACGGCGAGCTCCTACGAGCAGTACTTC. It yields the protein CASSLGTASSYEQYF.

The genes are TRBV5-4 and TRBJ2-7; 10 bases fit TRBD2. Per the germline V gene, CDR1 is SGHNT and CDR2 is YYREEE (reference sequence). This CDR3 has 17 amino acids. The trim removed 0 bases at V and 4 bases at J, leaving 10 bases unmatched. The CDR3 coding sequence is TGTGCCAGCAGCTTGGCCGCGAGCGGGGGGGCAATGTACGAGCAGTACTTC. Translation gives CASSLAASGGAMYEQYF.

The chain employs TRBV6-4 and TRBJ1-2; D gene ambiguous. Per germline, CDR1 MRHNA and CDR2 SNTAGT. V was shortened by 11 bases and J by 8 bases, with 12 bases between the two germline ends. This CDR3 has 10 amino acids. The CDR3 DNA sequence: TGTGCCCGGACGAGGTTAGGCTACACCTTC. Translating gives CARTRLGYTF.

V is TRBV5-8 and J is TRBJ2-4, with 9 nucleotides matching TRBD1. Germline V gene sequence: CDR1 SGHTS, CDR2 YDEGEE. The CDR3 has 13 residues. J lost 7 bases, V lost 6 bases, and 5 bases had no gene match. CDR3 sequence reads: CASTGQGGNIQYF. Written as DNA, the CDR3 is TGTGCCAGCACGGGACAGGGAGGCAACATTCAGTACTTC.

This sequence joins TRBV28 and TRBJ2-7, with 12 bases that match TRBD2. The CDR3 is 19 residues long. The J segment lost 6 bases and the V segment lost 3 bases, leaving 18 bases of the junction unmatched. The V gene's germline CDR1 is MDHEN and CDR2 SYDVKM. The CDR3 is CASSLGLAGTIQALFEQYF. CDR3 in DNA: TGTGCCAGCAGTTTGGGACTAGCGGGCACGATCCAAGCCTTGTTCGAGCAGTACTTC.

The J gene is TRBJ1-4, the V gene TRBV18; no firm D call. CDR1 is KGHSH and CDR2 is LQKENI in the germline V gene. Trimming shortened V by 1 base and J by 4 bases, and 7 bases separated the two germline ends. CDR3 size: 14 residues. CDR3 loop: CASSPQENNEKLFF. The CDR3 DNA follows: TGTGCCAGCTCACCACAGGAGAATAATGAAAAACTGTTTTTT.

J is TRBJ2-3 and V is TRBV5-1, with 9 bases identical to TRBD1. Trimming at V came to 2 bases and at J to 5 bases, leaving 3 bases not matched to a gene. CDR1 SGHRS and CDR2 YFSETQ come from the germline V gene. This CDR3 is built from 14 residues. For the CDR3, the DNA is TGCGCCAGCAGCTTCACAGGGGGCATAGATACGCAGTATTTT. Translation gives CASSFTGGIDTQYF.

The chain has TRBV19 and TRBJ2-1, with 7 positions matching TRBD2. The germline V gene has CDR1 LNHDA and CDR2 SQIVND (reference sequence). There are 14 residues in the CDR3. J lost 4 bases, V lost 6 bases, and 6 bases had no gene match. In nucleotides, the CDR3 is TGTGCCAGTAGGGCGGGGGAGCGGTACAATGAGCAGTTCTTC. This codes for CASRAGERYNEQFF.

The chain links TRBV14 to TRBJ2-5; TRBD1 or TRBD2 may be the D gene (5 bases each). Per germline, CDR1 SGHDN and CDR2 FVKESK. The CDR3 contains 18 residues. With 0 bases removed from V and 3 bases from J, the gap between germline ends came to 20 bases. CDR3 in DNA: TGTGCCAGCAGCCAAGACATACTAGAACAGGCGTTTAAAGAGACCCAGTACTTC. It codes for CASSQDILEQAFKETQYF.

This clone came up a few times. The J gene is TRBJ1-2, the V gene TRBV4-2; the D gene is possibly TRBD1 (5 bases). Germline assignment: CDR1 LGHNA and CDR2 YNFKEQ. V gave up 7 bases and J gave up 0 bases, with 21 bases separating them. The CDR3 is made up of 17 amino acids. The CDR3 reads CASTARGATSANYGYTF. For the CDR3, the DNA is TGTGCCAGCACTGCTCGAGGGGCCACTTCCGCTAACTATGGCTACACCTTC.

J is TRBJ1-6 and V is TRBV28, with D hard to call. From germline, CDR1 is MDHEN and CDR2 SYDVKM. V gave up 3 bases and J gave up 7 bases, with 4 bases separating them. The CDR3 has 12 amino acids. The CDR3 is CASSFRNSPLHF. Here the CDR3 DNA reads TGTGCCAGCAGTTTCAGAAATTCACCCCTCCACTTT.

The chain uses TRBV11-2 and TRBJ2-4; 8 positions match TRBD1. Germline lookup yields CDR1 SGHAT and CDR2 FQNNGV. This CDR3 region has 14 residues. Trimming cost V 5 bases and J 10 bases; bases outside gene matches: 10. CDR3 nucleotides: TGTGCCAGCAGCCCGGACAGGGCTATTTCAATTCAGTACTTC. Translating gives CASSPDRAISIQYF.

The rearrangement links TRBV11-2 to TRBJ2-7; D is ambiguous. Trimming stripped 1 base from V and 4 bases from J, with 8 bases between. CDR1 is SGHAT and CDR2 is FQNNGV in the germline V gene. CDR3 length: 13 residues. The DNA for the CDR3 is TGTGCCAGCAGCTTAGGAGAAAGATACGAGCAGTACTTC. Translated: CASSLGERYEQYF.

The rearrangement joins TRBV5-1 to TRBJ2-4, with D possibly called TRBD1 or TRBD2 (7 bases each). CDR3 length: 15 amino acids. The V end was cut by 3 bases, the J end by 8 bases, with 18 bases between. In germline, CDR1 is SGHRS, CDR2 YFSETQ. The CDR3 is CASSSRQGGLDIQYF. The CDR3 DNA reads as TGCGCCAGCAGCTCCAGACAGGGAGGGTTAGACATTCAGTACTTC.

This clone appeared once. This chain links TRBV5-1 with TRBJ1-1; no firm D call. The CDR3 totals 14 residues. Germline values: CDR1 SGHRS, CDR2 YFSETQ. V was shortened by 0 bases and J by 1 base, with 7 bases between the two germline ends. The CDR3 sequence: CASSLGPSNTEAFF. CDR3 bases: TGCGCCAGCAGCTTGGGACCCTCGAACACTGAAGCTTTCTTT.

In DNA, the CDR3 is TGCGCCAGCAGCGCCGGGACAAGACAAGAGACCCAGTACTTC. This encodes CASSAGTRQETQYF. The chain recombines TRBV5-1 with TRBJ2-5, with a tentative D call TRBD1 (6 bases). The CDR3 consists of 14 residues. Germline loops: CDR1 SGHRS, CDR2 YFSETQ. V was trimmed by 4 bases and J by 2 bases, leaving 12 bases between them.

The chain links TRBV6-1 to TRBJ2-1, with D possibly matching TRBD2 (6 bases). The germline CDR1 and CDR2 sequences are MNHNS and SASEGT. There are 16 residues in the CDR3. Trimming removed 0 bases at V and 2 bases at J, with 11 bases between. CDR3 nucleotide sequence: TGTGCCAGCAGTGAAGCAGATAGCGGTGCCTACAATGAGCAGTTCTTC. Translated, it gives CASSEADSGAYNEQFF.

V is TRBV2 and J is TRBJ2-2, with D maybe TRBD1 (6 bases). The CDR3 has 16 residues. CDR1 and CDR2 from the germline V gene are SNHLY and FYNNEI. Trimming left V 3 bases short and J 1 base short, with 12 bases between. The CDR3 sequence: CASSDQGPQNTGELFF. DNA for the CDR3: TGTGCCAGCAGTGACCAGGGGCCCCAGAACACCGGGGAGCTGTTTTTT.